A single sample gave rise to the 25 T cell receptor beta chains below, sequenced in a study of monozygotic twins with inflammatory bowel disease. TCRdb reanalyzed the 5' RACE reads, giving one entry per CDR3 protein sequence and no DNA. The sample's table shows some 200,000 distinct CDR3 sequences. The specimen was blood. The receptors originated from a human donor with ulcerative colitis or Crohn's disease, or a healthy co-twin of an affected twin (not recorded which).

This sequence joins TRBV6-5 and TRBJ2-7. This CDR3 comprises 13 residues. Germline V gene lookup returns CDR1 MNHEY and CDR2 SVGAGI. The CDR3 sequence: CASSSTRPNEQYF.

The J gene is TRBJ1-5, the V gene TRBV20-1; TCRdb gives TRBD1 as the D gene, but with no DNA this cannot be confirmed. Per germline, CDR1 DFQATT and CDR2 SNEGSKA (reference sequence). This CDR3 comprises 17 residues. CDR3 protein: CSARALTGALDNQPQHF.

V is TRBV15 and J is TRBJ1-1; as DNA is missing, the TRBD1 call by TCRdb cannot be tested. This CDR3 is 12 amino acids long. Germline CDR1 and CDR2: LNHNV and YYDKDF (reference sequence). The chain's CDR3 is CATANTQGRPFF.

This chain joins TRBV11-3 and TRBJ2-7; the TCRdb D gene call, TRBD1, has no DNA to confirm it. Per the germline V gene, CDR1 is SGHNT and CDR2 is YENEEA. The CDR3 runs 13 residues. CDR3 in amino acids: CASSSSRRGEQYF.

The chain links TRBV12-3 or TRBV12-4 to TRBJ2-3; TCRdb names TRBD2, which stays unverified in the absence of DNA. There are 15 residues in the CDR3. The CDR3 here is CASRRLAGGPDTQYF.

J is TRBJ1-1 and V is TRBV12-3 or TRBV12-4; TCRdb's D gene call, TRBD1, goes unchecked for lack of DNA. The CDR3 loop spans 15 amino acids. The CDR3 loop is CASRRDREGDTEAFF.

The V and J genes are TRBV5-1 and TRBJ1-3. The CDR3 has 15 residues. Germline V gene data show CDR1 as SGHRS and CDR2 as YFSETQ. The CDR3 sequence: CASSFGTSAGNTIYF.

The chain is built from TRBV5-1 and TRBJ2-1; TCRdb picks TRBD1, but there is no DNA to check that call. This CDR3 has 13 residues. The V gene's germline CDR1 is SGHRS and CDR2 YFSETQ. The CDR3 reads CASRRTDRDEQFF.

This rearrangement joins TRBV5-1 to TRBJ2-3; TCRdb names TRBD1, which stays unverified in the absence of DNA. The CDR3 is 16 amino acids. CDR1 and CDR2 from the germline V gene are SGHRS and YFSETQ. The CDR3 spells CASSFSRQGATDTQYF.

The chain is built from TRBV5-1 and TRBJ1-2; with no DNA, the TCRdb D assignment of TRBD1 cannot be verified. Germline CDR1 and CDR2: SGHRS and YFSETQ. The CDR3 sequence is 15 residues long. CDR3 in amino acids: CATQPSPTVDYGYTF.

The rearrangement links TRBV12-3 or TRBV12-4 to TRBJ1-5. The CDR3 totals 13 residues. The chain's CDR3 is CASSYWSNQPQHF.

The V gene is TRBV7-9, the J gene TRBJ2-5; TCRdb designates TRBD1, a call that cannot be tested without DNA. CDR3 size: 17 residues. The germline CDR1 and CDR2 sequences are SEHNR and FQNEAQ (reference sequence). CDR3 region: CASSSDGQAFRRETQYF.

This sequence joins TRBV29-1 and TRBJ2-7. The germline V gene encodes CDR1 SQVTM and CDR2 ANQGSEA. The CDR3 consists of 13 residues. CDR3 protein: CSVARDGSYEQYF.

The J gene is TRBJ1-6, the V gene TRBV5-5; TCRdb returns TRBD1, unconfirmable since there is no DNA. Germline-derived CDR1 and CDR2 are SGHKS and YYEKEE (reference sequence). The CDR3 runs 15 residues. The CDR3 loop reads CASSLSGLYNSPLHF.

The chain links TRBV19 to TRBJ2-7; absent DNA, TCRdb's TRBD2 call cannot be checked. The CDR3 is made up of 14 amino acids. CDR1 and CDR2 (germline): LNHDA, SQIVND (reference sequence). CDR3 region: CATLAGGNSYEQYF.

The chain uses TRBV7-9 and TRBJ2-7. The germline CDR1 and CDR2 sequences are SEHNR and FQNEAQ (reference sequence). CDR3 length equals 15 residues. CDR3 sequence reads: CASSLKGSVSYEQYF.

CDR3 loop: CASRRTANTGELFF. This chain links TRBV2 with TRBJ2-2; TCRdb lists TRBD1, though no DNA is available to test this call. The CDR3 contains 14 residues. Germline CDR1 and CDR2: SNHLY and FYNNEI.

The chain recombines TRBV7-6 with TRBJ2-5; TCRdb's assignment of TRBD1 cannot be checked, as there is no DNA. This CDR3 region has 15 residues. Germline loops: CDR1 SGHVS, CDR2 FNYEAQ. CDR3 loop: CASSPGAGSRETQYF.

The V gene is TRBV29-1, the J gene TRBJ2-3; TCRdb's assignment of TRBD2 cannot be checked, as there is no DNA. The germline V gene has CDR1 SQVTM and CDR2 ANQGSEA. The CDR3 extends over 17 amino acids. The CDR3 here is CSVRGLAGSISTDTQYF.

V and J are TRBV5-1 and TRBJ2-7; TCRdb's assignment of TRBD1 cannot be checked, as there is no DNA. Germline V lookup: CDR1 SGHRS, CDR2 YFSETQ. The CDR3 extends over 15 amino acids. This chain's CDR3 is CASSLGQGAGYEQYF.

The chain uses TRBV7-2 and TRBJ2-1. The germline V gene encodes CDR1 SGHTA and CDR2 FQGNSA. The CDR3 has 12 amino acids. CDR3 loop: CASSSRSSEQFF. Based on the CDR3 plus reference TRBV7-2 and TRBJ2-1, the full variable domain is GAGVSQSPSNKVTEKGKDVELRCDPISGHTALYWYRQSLGQGLEFLIYFQGNSAPDKSGLPSDRFSAERTGGSVSTLTIQRTQQEDSAVYLCASSSRSSEQFFGPGTRLTVL.

J is TRBJ1-1 and V is TRBV5-1; without DNA, the TCRdb call of TRBD1 cannot be checked. Germline assignment: CDR1 SGHRS and CDR2 YFSETQ. The CDR3 extends over 16 amino acids. The CDR3 loop reads CASSLGRTGGFSEAFF.

The chain joins TRBV19 to TRBJ1-4. The germline V gene has CDR1 LNHDA and CDR2 SQIVND (reference sequence). The CDR3 totals 13 residues. CDR3 sequence: CASRGGIGEKLFF. Variable domain in full (rest from reference TRBV19 and TRBJ1-4): DGGITQSPKYLFRKEGQNVTLSCEQNLNHDAMYWYRQDPGQGLRLIYYSQIVNDFQKGDIAEGYSVSREKKESFPLTVTSAQKNPTAFYLCASRGGIGEKLFFGSGTQLSVL.

The V gene is TRBV24-1, the J gene TRBJ2-1; the D call from TCRdb, TRBD1, cannot be confirmed without DNA. Per germline, CDR1 KGHDR and CDR2 SFDVKD. The CDR3 has 15 amino acids. This chain's CDR3 is CATSEGGSAYNEQFF.

V and J are TRBV5-1 and TRBJ1-1. The CDR3 spans 13 residues. The germline V gene encodes CDR1 SGHRS and CDR2 YFSETQ. The CDR3 sequence: CASSFQRRTEAFF.